Listed below are T cell receptor beta chains from one sample, sequenced in a study of human T cells and chemical hapten exposure. TCRdb itself ran the RACE reads through MiXCR, one entry per CDR3 protein. The data contain under 100,000 distinct CDR3 sequences, over 9.5% of them singletons. The sequencing here drew on whole blood, taken in connection with sensitization to the hapten diphenylcyclopropenone (DPC). The receptor source for this set is a woman aged 40 to 49 with alopecia areata. Some clones in this sample may be carry-over from other donors' samples. The CDR3 runs from the conserved cysteine through the conserved F or W. A D gene is named only where the DNA matches it firmly. The size entry is marked missing in some rows and otherwise reads once, few, many or a size class.

j_gene,abundance,d_gene,v_gene,CDR3nt,CDR3aa
TRBJ1-6,NA,NA,TRBV9,TGTGCCAGCAGCGCGGGACCGCATAATTCACCCCTCCACTTT,CASSAGPHNSPLHF
TRBJ2-1,once,TRBD2,TRBV5-3,TGTGCCAGAAGCTTGGGGAGACTAGCGAGTTACAATGAGCAGTTCTTC,CARSLGRLASYNEQFF
TRBJ2-1,few,NA,TRBV2,TGTGCCAGCAGTAAGCCGGGACATTGGGACAATGAGCAGTTCTTC,CASSKPGHWDNEQFF
TRBJ1-6,NA,NA,TRBV7-2,TGTGCCAGCAGCTTAGGACCGGGAAATAATTCACCCCTCCACTTT,CASSLGPGNNSPLHF
TRBJ2-3,few,NA,TRBV25-1,TGTGCCAGCAGTGAGGGGTTCACAGATACGCAGTATTTT,CASSEGFTDTQYF
TRBJ2-1,NA,NA,TRBV5-4,TGTGCCAGCAGCCCGGGGGCGACGGGGGATGAGCAGTTCTTC,CASSPGATGDEQFF
TRBJ2-7,NA,NA,TRBV28,TGTGCCAGCCGTGGGGCCTTCACCGGGACGACCTACGAGCAGTACTTC,CASRGAFTGTTYEQYF
TRBJ2-3,many,TRBD2,TRBV7-2,TGTGCCAGCAGCCTACCTAACGGGGGGGCAGATACGCAGTATTTT,CASSLPNGGADTQYF
TRBJ2-1,many,TRBD2,TRBV6-1,TGTGCCAGCAGTGAACCAGCGGGGGGATACAATGAGCAGTTCTTC,CASSEPAGGYNEQFF
TRBJ1-2,few,NA,TRBV27,TGTGCCAGCAGTTCATGGACAGCCAGTGGCTACACCTTC,CASSSWTASGYTF
TRBJ2-6,NA,NA,TRBV28,TGTGCCAGCAGTCTGAGATCTGGGGCCAACGTCCTGACTTTC,CASSLRSGANVLTF
TRBJ1-1,many,NA,TRBV19,TGTGCCAGTACCCGGATGGGGGTTGGGAGAACTGAAGCTTTCTTT,CASTRMGVGRTEAFF
TRBJ1-5,many,NA,TRBV6-1,TGTGCCAGCAGTGAAGAATTAGGACGTGGGAGCAATCAGCCCCAGCATTTT,CASSEELGRGSNQPQHF
TRBJ2-6,many,NA,TRBV4-3,TGCGCCAGCGGACAAGGGACGGCGGGCTCTGGGGCCAACGTCCTGACTTTC,CASGQGTAGSGANVLTF
TRBJ2-3,NA,NA,TRBV4-2,TGTGCCAGCAGCCAAGGCCCGGGCGCCACAGATACGCAGTATTTT,CASSQGPGATDTQYF
TRBJ2-1,NA,NA,TRBV14,TGTGCCAGCAGCCAAGATAGTGAGAATGAGCAGTTCTTC,CASSQDSENEQFF
TRBJ2-1,few,TRBD2,TRBV20-1,TGCAGTGCTAGAGATCCTAGCGGGAGGGGACCCTACAATGAGCAGTTCTTC,CSARDPSGRGPYNEQFF
TRBJ1-1,NA,NA,TRBV9,TGTGCCAGCCAAGATCGGACTGAAGCTTTCTTT,CASQDRTEAFF
TRBJ1-1,many,NA,TRBV4-1,TGCGCCAGCAGCCAAGCCAGAGGGCGAGCTTTCTTT,CASSQARGRAFF
TRBJ1-4,many,NA,TRBV19,TGTGCCAGTAGTATTCGTGCCAGCCATAATGAAAAACTGTTTTTT,CASSIRASHNEKLFF
TRBJ2-7,many,TRBD2,TRBV11-2,TGTGCCAGCAGCTACGGGACTAGCGGAGTGAGCTCCTACGAGCAGTACTTC,CASSYGTSGVSSYEQYF
TRBJ2-7,NA,NA,TRBV7-9,TGTGCCAGCAGCCCAGTGGGACGAGGATACGAGCAGTACTTC,CASSPVGRGYEQYF
TRBJ2-5,NA,TRBD2,TRBV20-1,TGCAGTGCATTCCTAGCGGGGGTGGGGACCCAGTACTTC,CSAFLAGVGTQYF
TRBJ1-6,many,NA,TRBV6-1,TGTGCCAGCAGTGACTTAAATTCACCCCTCCACTTT,CASSDLNSPLHF
TRBJ1-1,many,NA,TRBV28,TGTGCCAGCAGTTTATGGCAGGGAAGGACTGAAGCTTTCTTT,CASSLWQGRTEAFF
TRBJ2-3,many,NA,TRBV7-6,TGTGCCAGCAGCTCCCCACTAGGAGGACACACAGATACGCAGTATTTT,CASSSPLGGHTDTQYF
TRBJ2-2,NA,TRBD2,TRBV4-2,TGTGCCAGCAGCCAAGCTCCTAGCGGGAGTAACACCGGGGAGCTGTTTTTT,CASSQAPSGSNTGELFF
TRBJ1-5,many,NA,TRBV6-2/TRBV6-3,TGTGCCAGCAGTTACTTCCTGAATCAGCCCCAGCATTTT,CASSYFLNQPQHF
TRBJ1-2,many,NA,TRBV24-1,TGTGCCACCAGTGACCCAGAGGCCTATGGCTACACCTTC,CATSDPEAYGYTF
TRBJ1-3,many,NA,TRBV30,TGTGCCTGGAGAAACCGGGGGATCTCTGGAAACACCATATATTTT,CAWRNRGISGNTIYF
TRBJ2-3,few,NA,TRBV24-1,TGTGCCACCAGTGATTTGGGCAGGGCTGATACGCAGTATTTT,CATSDLGRADTQYF
TRBJ2-7,many,NA,TRBV7-9,TGTGCCAGCAGCCCAATTACCCTCGTCGGGGGCTCCTACGAGCAGTACTTC,CASSPITLVGGSYEQYF
TRBJ2-7,few,TRBD1,TRBV20-1,TGCAGTGCTAGGGGGACAGGGGGCCCCTACGAGCAGTACTTC,CSARGTGGPYEQYF
TRBJ2-3,NA,NA,TRBV6-2/TRBV6-3,TGTGCCAGCAGTAGGGGTGGGGGCCCAGATACGCAGTATTTT,CASSRGGGPDTQYF
TRBJ1-1,NA,NA,TRBV10-3,TGTGCCATCAGTGAGTCGATTGGAGGCCCGGCTGGTGAAGCTTTCTTT,CAISESIGGPAGEAFF
TRBJ2-6,many,TRBD1,TRBV5-1,TGCGCCAGCAGCTTGACCCCGGGACAGGGGCTAGGCTCTGGGGCCAACGTCCTGACTTTC,CASSLTPGQGLGSGANVLTF
TRBJ1-2,many,TRBD1,TRBV6-5,TGTGCCAGCACCACAGGGGGACTCTATGGCTACACCTTC,CASTTGGLYGYTF
TRBJ1-1,NA,NA,TRBV6-5,TGTGCCAGCAGTTATTGGGGCTCGGACACTGAAGCTTTCTTT,CASSYWGSDTEAFF
TRBJ1-2,many,NA,TRBV20-1,TGCAGTGCTACTCGGACATCGGTACAGTATGGCTACACCTTC,CSATRTSVQYGYTF
TRBJ2-5,NA,NA,TRBV28,TGTGCCAGCAGGCCCCACAGGGCTGAGGCGGAGACCCAGTACTTC,CASRPHRAEAETQYF
TRBJ2-6,many,NA,TRBV3-1,TGTGCCAGCAGCCCTCCGACCTCTGGGGCCAACGTCCTGACTTTC,CASSPPTSGANVLTF
TRBJ1-1,few,TRBD1,TRBV6-2/TRBV6-3,TGTGCCAGCAGTCCCCCCAGTGGTCGGACAGGGGGGACTGAAGCTTTCTTT,CASSPPSGRTGGTEAFF
TRBJ1-5,few,NA,TRBV6-5,TGTGCCAGCAGCCTAATTGGTCAGCCCCAGCATTTT,CASSLIGQPQHF
TRBJ2-1,many,TRBD1,TRBV7-2,TGTGCCAGCAGCGTTCCGGGACAGGGTTCCCATGAGCAGTTCTTC,CASSVPGQGSHEQFF
TRBJ1-1,many,NA,TRBV28,TGTGCCAGCAGGAGGTCGGGTCTTAGTGAAGCTTTCTTT,CASRRSGLSEAFF
TRBJ2-7,few,NA,TRBV5-1,TGCGCCAGCAGCGTAGGACACCCTGATACCTACGAGCAGTACTTC,CASSVGHPDTYEQYF
TRBJ1-1,many,NA,TRBV6-5,TGTGCCAGCAGAGTGACAGTGAACACTGAAGCTTTCTTT,CASRVTVNTEAFF
TRBJ2-7,NA,TRBD2,TRBV11-2,TGTGCCAGCACCCGGGAGGGAATGGGCGAGCAGTACTTC,CASTREGMGEQYF
TRBJ2-5,many,NA,TRBV6-2/TRBV6-3,TGTGCCAGCAGTTACTCGCCTCAAGAGACCCAGTACTTC,CASSYSPQETQYF
TRBJ2-7,many,NA,TRBV5-1,TGCGCCAGCAGCTTGGACGGATCCTACGAGCAGTACTTC,CASSLDGSYEQYF
TRBJ1-4,few,NA,TRBV4-3,TGCGCCAGCAGCCAAGATCCCCTCCCGGGCCTTAATGAAAAACTGTTTTTT,CASSQDPLPGLNEKLFF
TRBJ1-2,few,NA,TRBV6-2/TRBV6-3,TGTGCCAGCACTCCAGACAGAATTGTCTATGGCTACACCTTC,CASTPDRIVYGYTF
TRBJ2-2,few,NA,TRBV5-5,TGTGCCAGCAGCTTGTTGGGCAGGGCGTCCACCGGGGAGCTGTTTTTT,CASSLLGRASTGELFF
TRBJ2-7,few,TRBD1,TRBV27,TGTGCCAGCAGTCCAGCGACAGGGTTTAGCTCCTACGAGCAGTACTTC,CASSPATGFSSYEQYF
TRBJ2-7,NA,NA,TRBV12-3/TRBV12-4,TGTGCCAGCAGTCCCGAGGGGGGCCCCTACGAGCAGTACTTC,CASSPEGGPYEQYF
TRBJ2-7,many,TRBD2,TRBV11-2,TGTGCCAGCAGCCGGGGACTAGCGGGAGTAGGATCCTACGAGCAGTACTTC,CASSRGLAGVGSYEQYF
TRBJ2-7,few,NA,TRBV2,TGTGCTTCAGCACCCGGGACACTTAACTCCTACGAGCAGTACTTC,CASAPGTLNSYEQYF
TRBJ1-1,many,NA,TRBV29-1,TGCAGCGTTGTTGGGGGGACGGACACTGAAGCTTTCTTT,CSVVGGTDTEAFF
TRBJ1-1,NA,NA,TRBV29-1,TGCAGCGTTGACAACAGGGTGGGGAACACTGAAGCTTTCTTT,CSVDNRVGNTEAFF
TRBJ1-5,few,NA,TRBV29-1,TGCAGCGTTGGTATGCGGAATCAGCCCCAGCATTTT,CSVGMRNQPQHF